The sequence of this T cell receptor (beta chain) was determined in a study of CD8 T cells in Susac syndrome (dated by TCRdb to the late 2010s). Broadly, across the study: Repertoire sequencing was used to test whether CD8+ T cell activation and differentiation in Susac syndrome was antigen driven. The study compared CD8+ T cell repertoire clonality among roughly 12 healthy donors, roughly 14 Susac syndrome patients and roughly 16 multiple sclerosis patients.

The study at large found these results: The study acknowledged that relatively few individuals were included in the TCR sequencing and HLA analysis.

Points on this clonotype: What this receptor recognizes is not known. There are no base qualities to consult, and no much larger clone falls within one base.

CDR1 SEHNR and CDR2 FQNEAQ are derived from the germline V gene (reference sequence). The CDR3 starts with the cysteine, ends with the phenylalanine, and has 14 residues. CDR3 DNA only is kept here, 42 bases in frame from base 1. V is pruned by 2 bases and J by 8 bases, leaving 7 bases of the junction without a gene match. Peripheral blood CD8+ and CD4+ T cells from healthy donors, Susac syndrome patients and multiple sclerosis patients were profiled using high-throughput TCR beta sequencing. The healthy donors served as controls matched for age and sex. Bulk CD8+ and CD4+ T cells were purified by magnetic negative isolation, while CD8+ TEMRA cells were enriched using FACS. Blood was drawn into EDTA tubes, processed within 24 hours, and PBMCs were isolated by density gradient centrifugation. PBMCs intended for TCR sequencing were cryopreserved in liquid nitrogen and thawed later in a water bath at 37 degrees C. The sorted or isolated CD4+, CD8+ and CD8+ TEMRA cells had a purity of 90% or higher.

RNA was extracted using the RNeasy kit, and about 0.5 to 1 microgram was reverse transcribed with random hexamers. The immunoSEQ multiplex PCR assay, covering 54 Vbeta and 13 Jbeta segments, was used to amplify TCR beta CDR3 regions. Bias from PCR amplification was corrected by using a synthetic template baseline for primer optimization and for computational correction. The original methods were these. Reads were annotated to V, D and J genes per IMGT and analyzed with immunoSEQ Analyzer, keeping only productive sequences. Clonality was calculated as one minus the Shannon entropy normalized by log2 of the number of productive unique sequences. Public and private clones were assessed among the 100 most prevalent clones of each patient and control. A clone was defined as Susac-specific if it was absent from the healthy and MS cohorts, from over a thousand published viral clones and from other ImmuneACCESS disease sequences. TCRdb trimmed public reads at Q25 via fastp, called clones via MiXCR and kept in-frame beta chains. One record per CDR3 amino acid sequence lists the most common genes and DNA. TCRdb, not the original authors, processed these V and J calls. Within this sample are some 48,000 distinct CDR3 sequences, with around 92% of them counted one time only. The top ten constitute around 0.45% of the sample.

The TCR comes from a human donor in good health. Sequencing was carried out using CD8+ T cells from PBMCs. The chain was built from TRBV7-9 and TRBJ1-2; TRBD1 lines up with 8 middle nucleotides. The CDR3 region reads CASSLQGALGGYTF. The nucleotide sequence reads TGTGCCAGCAGCTTACAGGGGGCGCTGGGAGGCTACACCTTC.